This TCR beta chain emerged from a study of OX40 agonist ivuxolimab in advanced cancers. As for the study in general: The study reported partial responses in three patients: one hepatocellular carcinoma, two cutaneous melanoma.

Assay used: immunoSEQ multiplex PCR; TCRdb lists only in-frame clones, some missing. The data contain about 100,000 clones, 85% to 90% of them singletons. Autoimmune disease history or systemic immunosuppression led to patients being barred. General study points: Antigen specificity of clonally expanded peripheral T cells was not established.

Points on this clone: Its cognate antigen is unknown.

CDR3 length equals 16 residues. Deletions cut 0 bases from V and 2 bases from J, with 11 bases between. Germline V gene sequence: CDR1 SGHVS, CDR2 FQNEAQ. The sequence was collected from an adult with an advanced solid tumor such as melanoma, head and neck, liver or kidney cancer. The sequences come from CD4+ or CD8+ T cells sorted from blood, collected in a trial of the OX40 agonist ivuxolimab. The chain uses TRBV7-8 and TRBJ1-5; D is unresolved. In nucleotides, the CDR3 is TGTGCCAGCAGCTTAGCCCAGGTCCAGGGCAATCAGCCCCAGCATTTT. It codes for CASSLAQVQGNQPQHF.